These T cell receptor beta chains were read from a single sample in a study of T cell responses to AZD1222 COVID-19 vaccine. Method: immunoSEQ multiplex PCR; TCRdb's copy keeps in-frame clones and lacks some. The sample holds about 120,000 clones, approximately 90% seen once. The sequencing used peripheral blood, collected on day 0 of AZD1222 vaccination. These TCRs come from an adult in good health. The CDR3 runs from the conserved cysteine through the conserved F or W. The D gene is left open where the match is weak. Clone sizes are given selectively: once, few, many, or a class where the clone is expanded.

>NA|TRBJ1-4|TRBV5-6|once
CASSRDRNEKLFF
TGTGCCAGCAGCCGGGACCGGAATGAAAAACTGTTTTTT
>NA|TRBJ1-1|TRBV5-5|NA
CASSFGTLAAEAFF
TGTGCCAGCAGCTTTGGGACCTTGGCGGCTGAAGCTTTCTTT
>NA|TRBJ1-5|TRBV9|NA
CASSSRDSNQPQHF
TGTGCCAGCAGCTCTAGGGACAGCAATCAGCCCCAGCATTTT
>NA|TRBJ2-1|TRBV4-2|few
CASTRDNEQFF
TGTGCCAGCACCCGTGACAATGAGCAGTTCTTC
>TRBD2|TRBJ2-1|TRBV3-1/TRBV3-2|NA
CASSQFPSGSSYNEQFF
TGTGCCAGCAGCCAATTTCCTAGCGGAAGCTCCTACAATGAGCAGTTCTTC
>NA|TRBJ1-5|TRBV7-9|NA
CASSLQTLGTNQPQHF
TGTGCCAGCAGCTTACAGACCCTGGGAACAAATCAGCCCCAGCATTTT
>NA|TRBJ2-1|TRBV10-1|NA
CASSESGGPKQFF
TGCGCCAGCAGTGAGTCTGGAGGGCCCAAGCAGTTCTTC
>NA|TRBJ2-7|TRBV28|few
CASRDSGSYEQYF
TGTGCCAGCAGGGACAGCGGCTCCTACGAGCAGTACTTC
>NA|TRBJ2-5|TRBV15|NA
CATSRGGGQETQYF
TGTGCCACCAGCAGAGGGGGAGGCCAAGAGACCCAGTACTTC
>NA|TRBJ1-4|TRBV29-1|NA
CSVEERAGEKLFF
TGCAGCGTTGAAGAGAGGGCAGGAGAAAAACTGTTTTTT
>NA|TRBJ1-5|TRBV5-6|NA
CASSLGRGDGNQPQHF
TGTGCCAGCAGCTTGGGAAGGGGGGATGGCAATCAGCCCCAGCATTTT
>TRBD1|TRBJ1-5|TRBV6-5|NA
CASIPGQGSNQPQHF
TGTGCCAGCATCCCGGGACAGGGTAGCAATCAGCCCCAGCATTTT
>NA|TRBJ2-7|TRBV21-1|NA
CASSERGGRGCEQYF
TGTGCCAGCAGCGAACGCGGGGGCAGGGGGTGCGAGCAGTACTTC
>TRBD1|TRBJ1-4|TRBV6-5|NA
CASSYGVDREGEKLFF
TGTGCCAGCAGTTACGGGGTAGACAGGGAGGGTGAAAAACTGTTTTTT
>NA|TRBJ2-7|TRBV4-1|NA
CASSRSGNFYEQYF
TGCGCCAGCAGCCGGAGCGGCAACTTCTACGAGCAGTACTTC
>TRBD1|TRBJ1-1|TRBV29-1|NA
CSVIRDSRYTEAFF
TGCAGCGTAATACGGGACAGCAGGTACACTGAAGCTTTCTTT
>TRBD1|TRBJ2-7|TRBV10-1|few
CASSAGTGGSYEQYF
TGCGCCAGCAGCGCCGGGACAGGAGGTAGTTACGAGCAGTACTTC
>TRBD1|TRBJ1-2|TRBV5-1|NA
CASSSSSLGQAYGYTF
TGCGCCAGCAGCTCCTCCTCCCTGGGACAGGCTTATGGCTACACCTTC
>NA|TRBJ2-1|TRBV24-1|NA
CATSDGGAGLRNEQFF
TGTGCCACCAGTGATGGTGGGGCAGGTCTTCGGAATGAGCAGTTCTTC
>NA|TRBJ1-2|TRBV24-1|once
CATSRGQTYGYTF
TGTGCCACCAGTCGGGGGCAGACCTATGGCTACACCTTC